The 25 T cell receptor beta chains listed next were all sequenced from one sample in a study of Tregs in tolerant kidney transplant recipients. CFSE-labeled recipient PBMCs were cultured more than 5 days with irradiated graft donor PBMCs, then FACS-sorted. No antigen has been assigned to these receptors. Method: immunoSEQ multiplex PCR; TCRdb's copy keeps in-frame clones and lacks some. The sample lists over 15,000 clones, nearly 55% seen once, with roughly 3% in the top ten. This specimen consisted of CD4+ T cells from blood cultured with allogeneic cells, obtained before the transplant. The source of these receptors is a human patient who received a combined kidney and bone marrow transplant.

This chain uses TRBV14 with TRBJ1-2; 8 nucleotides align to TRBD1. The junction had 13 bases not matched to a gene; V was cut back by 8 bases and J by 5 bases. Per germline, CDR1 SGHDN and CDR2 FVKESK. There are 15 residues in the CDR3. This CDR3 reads CASAMGDRPLYGYTF. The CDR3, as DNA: TGTGCCAGCGCCATGGGGGACAGGCCTTTGTATGGCTACACCTTC. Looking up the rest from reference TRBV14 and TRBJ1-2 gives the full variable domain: EAGVTQFPSHSVIEKGQTVTLRCDPISGHDNLYWYRRVMGKEIKFLLHFVKESKQDESGMPNNRFLAERTGGTYSTLKVQPAELEDSGVYFCASAMGDRPLYGYTFGSGTRLTVV.

CDR3 nucleotides: TGTGCCATCAGTGATGCAAAGACAGGGGGCTCTGGAAACACCATATATTTT. Translation gives CAISDAKTGGSGNTIYF. This chain connects TRBV10-3 to TRBJ1-3, with 9 nucleotides matching TRBD1. This CDR3 is built from 17 residues. Germline lookup yields CDR1 ENHRY and CDR2 SYGVKD. V trimming: 3 bases; J trimming: 0 bases; junction bases outside the gene matches: 6.

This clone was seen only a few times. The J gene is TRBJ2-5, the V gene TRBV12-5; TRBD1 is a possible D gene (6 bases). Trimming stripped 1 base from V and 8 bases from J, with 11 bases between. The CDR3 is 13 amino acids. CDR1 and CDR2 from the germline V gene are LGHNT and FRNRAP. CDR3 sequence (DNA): TGTGCTAGTGGTTTGGGGGGGCAAGGTACCCAGTACTTC. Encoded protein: CASGLGGQGTQYF. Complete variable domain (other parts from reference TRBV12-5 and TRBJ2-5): DARVTQTPRHKVTEMGQEVTMRCQPILGHNTVFWYRQTMMQGLELLAYFRNRAPLDDSGMPKDRFSAEMPDATLATLKIQPSEPRDSAVYFCASGLGGQGTQYFGPGTRLLVL.

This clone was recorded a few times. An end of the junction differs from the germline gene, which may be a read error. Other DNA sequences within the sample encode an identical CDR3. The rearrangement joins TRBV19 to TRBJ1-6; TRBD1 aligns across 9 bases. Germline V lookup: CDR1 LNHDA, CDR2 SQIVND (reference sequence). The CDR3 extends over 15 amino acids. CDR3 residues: CASRSGTGYNSPLHF. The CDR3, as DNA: TGTGCCAGTCGCTCCGGGACAGGGTATAATTCCCCCCTCCACTTT.

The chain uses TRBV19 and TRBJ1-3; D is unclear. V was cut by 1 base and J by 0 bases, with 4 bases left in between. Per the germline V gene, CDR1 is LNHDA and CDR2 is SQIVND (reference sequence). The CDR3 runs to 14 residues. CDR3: CASSIVRSGNTIYF. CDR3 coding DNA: TGTGCCAGTAGTATAGTCCGCTCTGGAAACACCATATATTTT.

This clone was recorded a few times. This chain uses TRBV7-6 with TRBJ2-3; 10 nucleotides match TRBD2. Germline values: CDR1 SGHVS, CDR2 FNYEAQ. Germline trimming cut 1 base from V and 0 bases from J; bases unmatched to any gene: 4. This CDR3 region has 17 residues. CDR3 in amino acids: CASSLVGAGGSTDTQYF. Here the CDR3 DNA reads TGTGCCAGCAGCTTAGTTGGAGCGGGGGGGAGCACAGATACGCAGTATTTT.

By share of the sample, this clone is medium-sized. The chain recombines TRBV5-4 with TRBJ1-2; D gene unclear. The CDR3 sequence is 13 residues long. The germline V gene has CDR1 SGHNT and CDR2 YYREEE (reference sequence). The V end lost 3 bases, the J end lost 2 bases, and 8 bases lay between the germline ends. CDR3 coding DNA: TGTGCCAGCAGCTCAGATGGCAACTATGGCTACACCTTC. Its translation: CASSSDGNYGYTF.

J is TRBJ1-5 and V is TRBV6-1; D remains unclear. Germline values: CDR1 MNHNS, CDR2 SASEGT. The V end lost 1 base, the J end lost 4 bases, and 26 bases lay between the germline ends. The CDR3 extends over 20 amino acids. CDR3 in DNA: TGTGCCAGCAGTGAAGGTACGATCCATCTTCCCTTGCGTAGAAATCAGCCCCAGCATTTT. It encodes CASSEGTIHLPLRRNQPQHF.

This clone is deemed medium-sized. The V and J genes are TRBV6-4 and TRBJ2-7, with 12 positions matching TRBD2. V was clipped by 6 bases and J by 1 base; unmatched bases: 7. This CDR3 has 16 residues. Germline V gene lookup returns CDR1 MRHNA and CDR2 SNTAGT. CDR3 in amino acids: CASSQSGLAGSYEQYF. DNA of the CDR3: TGTGCCAGCAGCCAATCGGGACTAGCGGGTTCCTACGAGCAGTACTTC.

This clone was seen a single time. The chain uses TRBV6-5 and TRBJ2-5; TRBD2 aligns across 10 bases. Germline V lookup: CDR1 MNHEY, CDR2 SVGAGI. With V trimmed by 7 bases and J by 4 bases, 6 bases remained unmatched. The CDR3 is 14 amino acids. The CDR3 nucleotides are TGTGCCAGCAAGCTTTCTAGCGGGGGAGAGACCCAGTACTTC. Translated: CASKLSSGGETQYF.

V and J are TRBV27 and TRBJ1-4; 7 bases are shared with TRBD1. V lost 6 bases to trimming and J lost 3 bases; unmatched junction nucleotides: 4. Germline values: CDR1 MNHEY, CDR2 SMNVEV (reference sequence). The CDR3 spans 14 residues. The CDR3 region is CASRTGTANEKLFF. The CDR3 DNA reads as TGTGCCAGCAGGACCGGGACAGCTAATGAAAAACTGTTTTTT.

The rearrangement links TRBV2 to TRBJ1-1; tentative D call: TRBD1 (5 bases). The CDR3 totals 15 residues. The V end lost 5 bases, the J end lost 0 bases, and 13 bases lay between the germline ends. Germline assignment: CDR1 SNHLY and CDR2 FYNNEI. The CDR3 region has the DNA TGTGCCAGCAGTCGATTGGGGGGGGTGAACACTGAAGCTTTCTTT. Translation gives CASSRLGGVNTEAFF.

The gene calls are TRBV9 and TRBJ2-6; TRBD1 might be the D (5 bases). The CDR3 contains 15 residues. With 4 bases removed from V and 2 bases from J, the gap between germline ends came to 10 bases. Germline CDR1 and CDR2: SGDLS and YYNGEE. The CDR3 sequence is CASSLRGTGANVLTF. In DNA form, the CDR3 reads TGTGCCAGCAGCCTTAGGGGAACTGGGGCCAACGTCCTGACTTTC.

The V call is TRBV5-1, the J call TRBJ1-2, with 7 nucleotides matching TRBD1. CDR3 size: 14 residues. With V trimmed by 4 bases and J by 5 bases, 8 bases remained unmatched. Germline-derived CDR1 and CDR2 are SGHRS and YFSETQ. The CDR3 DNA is TGCGCCAGCAGCCGAGACAGGGCCGGGTATGGCTACACCTTC. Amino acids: CASSRDRAGYGYTF.

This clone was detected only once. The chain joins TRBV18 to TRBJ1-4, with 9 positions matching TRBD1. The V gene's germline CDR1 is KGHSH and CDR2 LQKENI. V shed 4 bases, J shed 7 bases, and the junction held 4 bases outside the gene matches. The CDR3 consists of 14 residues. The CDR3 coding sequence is TGTGCCAGCTCACGGGACAGGGTTGGTGAAAAACTGTTTTTT. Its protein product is CASSRDRVGEKLFF.

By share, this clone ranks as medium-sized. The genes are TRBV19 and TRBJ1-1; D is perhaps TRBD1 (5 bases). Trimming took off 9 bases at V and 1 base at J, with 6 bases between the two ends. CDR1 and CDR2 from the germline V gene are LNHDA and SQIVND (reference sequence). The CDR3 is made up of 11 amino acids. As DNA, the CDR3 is TGTGCCAGCGGACAGAACACTGAAGCTTTCTTT. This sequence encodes CASGQNTEAFF.

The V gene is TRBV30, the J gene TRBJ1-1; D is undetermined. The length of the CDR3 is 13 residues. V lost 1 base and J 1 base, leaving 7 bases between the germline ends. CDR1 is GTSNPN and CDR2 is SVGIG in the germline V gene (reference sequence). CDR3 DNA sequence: TGTGCCTGGAGTGAGGAGGCGAACACTGAAGCTTTCTTT. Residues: CAWSEEANTEAFF.

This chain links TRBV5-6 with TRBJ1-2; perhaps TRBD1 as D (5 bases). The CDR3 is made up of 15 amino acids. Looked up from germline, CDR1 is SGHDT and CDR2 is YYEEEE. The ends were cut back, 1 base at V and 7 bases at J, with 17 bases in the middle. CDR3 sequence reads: CASSLIRKGSTGYTF. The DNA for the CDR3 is TGTGCCAGCAGCTTGATAAGAAAGGGGTCTACTGGCTACACCTTC.

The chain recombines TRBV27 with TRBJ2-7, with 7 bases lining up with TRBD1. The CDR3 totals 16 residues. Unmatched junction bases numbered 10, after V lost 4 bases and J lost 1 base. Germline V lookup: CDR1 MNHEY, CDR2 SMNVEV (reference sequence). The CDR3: CASSSSRGLGSYEQYF. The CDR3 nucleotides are TGTGCCAGCAGTTCATCGAGGGGGCTGGGGTCCTACGAGCAGTACTTC.

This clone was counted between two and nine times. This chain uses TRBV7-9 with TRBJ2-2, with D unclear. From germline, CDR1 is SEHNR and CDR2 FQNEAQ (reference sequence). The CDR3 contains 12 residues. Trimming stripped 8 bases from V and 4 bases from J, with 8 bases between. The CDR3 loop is CASPPRTGELFF. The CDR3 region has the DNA TGTGCCAGCCCCCCCCGCACCGGGGAGCTGTTTTTT.

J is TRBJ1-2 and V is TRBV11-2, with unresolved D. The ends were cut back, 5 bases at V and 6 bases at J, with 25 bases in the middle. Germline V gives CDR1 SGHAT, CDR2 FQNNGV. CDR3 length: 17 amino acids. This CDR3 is CASSPTARRGNRHGYTF. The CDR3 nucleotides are TGTGCCAGCAGCCCTACTGCAAGGCGGGGTAACAGACATGGCTACACCTTC.

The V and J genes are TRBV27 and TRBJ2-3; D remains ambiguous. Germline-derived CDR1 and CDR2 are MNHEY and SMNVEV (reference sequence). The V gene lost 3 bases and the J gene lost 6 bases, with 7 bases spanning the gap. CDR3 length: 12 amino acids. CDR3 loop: CASSFSRDTQYF. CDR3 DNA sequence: TGTGCCAGCAGTTTTTCACGGGATACGCAGTATTTT.

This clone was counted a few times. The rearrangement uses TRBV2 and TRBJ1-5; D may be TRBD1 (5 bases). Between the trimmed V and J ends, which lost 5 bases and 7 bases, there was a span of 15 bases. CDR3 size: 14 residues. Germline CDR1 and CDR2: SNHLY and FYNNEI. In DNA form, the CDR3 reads TGTGCCAGCAGTATAAAGGGGAGGGAGCAGCCCCAGCATTTT. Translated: CASSIKGREQPQHF.

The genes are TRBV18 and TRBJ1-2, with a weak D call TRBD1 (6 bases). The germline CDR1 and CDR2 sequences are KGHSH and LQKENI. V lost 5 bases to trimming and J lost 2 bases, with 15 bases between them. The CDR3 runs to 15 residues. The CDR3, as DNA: TGTGCCAGCTCAACTACGGACAGCTGGAACTATGGCTACACCTTC. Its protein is CASSTTDSWNYGYTF.

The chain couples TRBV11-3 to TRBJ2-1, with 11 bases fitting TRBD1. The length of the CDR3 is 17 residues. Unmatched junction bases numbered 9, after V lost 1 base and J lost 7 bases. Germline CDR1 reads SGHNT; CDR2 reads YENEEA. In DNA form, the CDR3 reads TGTGCCAGCAGCTTAGGTTGGGGGACAGGGGGTAGTAATGAGCAGTTCTTC. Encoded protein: CASSLGWGTGGSNEQFF.